This entry concerns a single TCR beta chain. The antigen is undetermined. Given the absence of the conserved phenylalanine or tryptophan at the CDR3 end, a read error is likely. This record belongs to a study of immune heterogeneity within non-small cell lung tumors. In the study overall: In total, the tumors were 4 squamous cell carcinomas, roughly ten non-squamous carcinomas and 1 not otherwise specified.

CDR3 of TCR beta was amplified by multiplex PCR that used 32 V and 13 J primers. TCRdb used MiXCR to reprocess the multiplex PCR reads, holding one entry per CDR3 protein. The sample lists about 15,000 distinct CDR3 sequences; under 30% were seen once. The template for each sample was 600 ng of genomic DNA, which had been extracted from bulk tumor tissue. Every primary tumor yielded several biopsies, spaced far apart, that were taken during surgery. These patients got curative surgery after being newly diagnosed with untreated non-small cell lung cancer. General study findings and limits: High-frequency clones unique to single sites coexisted with identical dominant CDR3 beta clonotypes that recurred across tumor sites within a patient.

The germline CDR1 and CDR2 sequences are SGHVS and FQNEAQ. This CDR3 region has 16 residues. The clonotype was recovered from a middle-aged man with non-small cell lung cancer. Source material: lung tumor tissue. The genes are TRBV7-8 and TRBJ2-3, with D perhaps matching TRBD1 or TRBD2 (6 bases each). As DNA, the CDR3 is TGTGCCAGAAGCTTCCCCCTGGGGGGCCGGGAAGATACGCAGTATATT. This sequence encodes CARSFPLGGREDTQYI.